This T cell receptor beta chain stems from a study of blood T cells in healthy people across ages. Study-wide findings and caveats: Aged donors had fewer naive CD4+ cells and lower diversity than long-lived donors. Investigators treated diversity estimates from one million T cells as underestimates.

As for this clonotype: The antigen is unknown.

Peripheral blood, around 10 milliliters per donor, was collected. Isolation of PBMCs gave at least 6 million cells per sample. The use of a sample-barcoded 5' primer and a J-beta primer mix characterized a second PCR of 7 to 11 cycles. TCRdb reanalysed the 5' RACE reads using MiXCR and keeps one entry per CDR3 protein. The table lists approximately 770,000 distinct CDR3 sequences, roughly 64% of them singletons, with 22% in the top ten. The clonotype was recovered from a man aged 30 to 45 in good health. Source material: blood.

The CDR3 DNA sequence: TGCGCCAGCAGCCCCCTTGCGGGGAAGGTAGCCGAGCAGTACTTC. This codes for CASSPLAGKVAEQYF. This sequence joins TRBV5-1 and TRBJ2-5, with a possible D match to TRBD2 (6 bases). The end of the DNA aligns better with TRBJ2-7, so the J call may be wrong. There are 15 residues in the CDR3. Germline-derived CDR1 and CDR2 are SGHRS and YFSETQ.